A selection of T cell receptor beta chains follows, all from one sample in a study of regulatory T cells in long-lasting Graves disease. MiXCR, applied by TCRdb to the multiplex PCR reads, yields one record per CDR3 protein. The repertoire consists of more than 650,000 distinct CDR3 sequences, with roughly 30% occurring once and the leading ten covering around 42%. The sample was peripheral blood mononuclear cells (PBMCs), taken when the disease was refractory, from a patient treated with antithyroid drugs. The receptors here all came from a female donor with Graves disease. Both conserved end residues are part of each CDR3. Each record gives: clone size, J gene, V gene, D gene, CDR3 protein, CDR3 DNA. D genes are given only for firm matches. Clone size appears in some rows only: once, few, many, or a class for an expanded clone.

clone_size: few; j_call: TRBJ1-2; v_call: TRBV25-1; d_call: TRBD1; cdr3_aa: CASSGRGQFYGYTF; cdr3_nt: TGTGCCAGCAGTGGGAGGGGACAGTTCTATGGCTACACCTTC
clone_size: -; j_call: TRBJ1-5; v_call: TRBV6-5; d_call: TRBD1; cdr3_aa: CASSYGQGSQPQHF; cdr3_nt: TGTGCCAGCAGTTACGGACAGGGCTCTCAGCCCCAGCATTTT
clone_size: -; j_call: TRBJ2-7; v_call: TRBV29-1; d_call: -; cdr3_aa: CSGRRGQNEQYF; cdr3_nt: TGCAGCGGGAGGCGGGGGCAAAACGAGCAGTACTTC
clone_size: many; j_call: TRBJ1-4; v_call: TRBV2; d_call: -; cdr3_aa: CASTTGTFWPTNEKLFF; cdr3_nt: TGTGCCAGCACCACCGGGACATTCTGGCCTACTAATGAAAAACTGTTTTTT
clone_size: -; j_call: TRBJ2-7; v_call: TRBV11-2; d_call: TRBD2; cdr3_aa: CASSIGLAAPYEQYF; cdr3_nt: TGTGCCAGCAGCATAGGACTAGCCGCCCCCTACGAGCAGTACTTC
clone_size: few; j_call: TRBJ1-4; v_call: TRBV2; d_call: TRBD1; cdr3_aa: CASSEVPTGGKLFF; cdr3_nt: TGTGCCAGCAGTGAAGTCCCTACAGGGGGAAAACTGTTTTTT
clone_size: few; j_call: TRBJ2-7; v_call: TRBV3-1; d_call: TRBD2; cdr3_aa: CASSQAGGVPEQYF; cdr3_nt: TGTGCCAGCAGCCAAGCGGGAGGAGTCCCCGAGCAGTACTTC
clone_size: few; j_call: TRBJ1-1; v_call: TRBV6-2/TRBV6-3; d_call: -; cdr3_aa: CASRDRRGTEAFF; cdr3_nt: TGTGCCAGCAGAGACAGGCGGGGCACTGAAGCTTTCTTT
clone_size: -; j_call: TRBJ1-2; v_call: TRBV12-3/TRBV12-4; d_call: TRBD1; cdr3_aa: CASSPSGTGGANGYTF; cdr3_nt: TGTGCCAGCAGTCCCTCCGGGACAGGGGGCGCGAATGGCTACACCTTC
clone_size: few; j_call: TRBJ1-4; v_call: TRBV5-1; d_call: -; cdr3_aa: CASSLGQSRDEKLFF; cdr3_nt: TGCGCCAGCAGCTTGGGACAGTCCCGGGATGAAAAACTGTTTTTT
clone_size: -; j_call: TRBJ1-5; v_call: TRBV28; d_call: -; cdr3_aa: CASGYRAGLPQHF; cdr3_nt: TGTGCCAGCGGTTACAGAGCCGGGCTGCCCCAGCATTTT
clone_size: -; j_call: TRBJ1-4; v_call: TRBV5-5; d_call: -; cdr3_aa: CASTPSAVTSEKLFF; cdr3_nt: TGTGCCAGCACCCCATCGGCGGTCACCAGTGAAAAACTGTTTTTT
clone_size: many; j_call: TRBJ1-4; v_call: TRBV28; d_call: -; cdr3_aa: CASSPFNEKLFF; cdr3_nt: TGTGCCAGCAGCCCTTTTAATGAAAAACTGTTTTTT
clone_size: many; j_call: TRBJ1-4; v_call: TRBV2; d_call: -; cdr3_aa: CASSYSHEKLFF; cdr3_nt: TGTGCCAGCAGTTATAGCCATGAAAAACTGTTTTTT
clone_size: few; j_call: TRBJ2-7; v_call: TRBV27; d_call: TRBD1; cdr3_aa: CASRRLIRTGLSYEQYF; cdr3_nt: TGTGCCAGCCGTCGACTCATTAGGACAGGGCTGTCCTACGAGCAGTACTTC
clone_size: few; j_call: TRBJ1-2; v_call: TRBV19; d_call: -; cdr3_aa: CASSMNGNYGYTF; cdr3_nt: TGTGCCAGTAGTATGAACGGAAACTATGGCTACACCTTC
clone_size: -; j_call: TRBJ1-1; v_call: TRBV16; d_call: -; cdr3_aa: CASSQSPYTEAFF; cdr3_nt: TGTGCCAGCAGCCAATCACCGTACACTGAAGCTTTCTTT
clone_size: -; j_call: TRBJ1-2; v_call: TRBV28; d_call: TRBD1; cdr3_aa: CASITGEHYGYTF; cdr3_nt: TGTGCCAGCATCACAGGGGAACACTATGGCTACACCTTC
clone_size: -; j_call: TRBJ1-1; v_call: TRBV12-3/TRBV12-4; d_call: TRBD1; cdr3_aa: CASSSLDRANTEAFF; cdr3_nt: TGTGCCAGCAGTTCCCTCGACAGGGCGAACACTGAAGCTTTCTTT
clone_size: -; j_call: TRBJ1-2; v_call: TRBV7-3; d_call: -; cdr3_aa: CASSPTTGGFPGYTF; cdr3_nt: TGTGCCAGCAGCCCCACGACAGGCGGTTTCCCTGGCTACACCTTC
clone_size: few; j_call: TRBJ1-2; v_call: TRBV7-9; d_call: -; cdr3_aa: CASSPGTAVHGYTF; cdr3_nt: TGTGCCAGCAGCCCCGGGACGGCGGTCCATGGCTACACCTTC
clone_size: -; j_call: TRBJ2-1; v_call: TRBV5-1; d_call: -; cdr3_aa: CASSLWLTQNNEQFF; cdr3_nt: TGCGCCAGCAGCTTGTGGCTAACTCAGAACAATGAGCAGTTCTTC
clone_size: -; j_call: TRBJ2-7; v_call: TRBV28; d_call: -; cdr3_aa: CASSLPTSGTYEQYF; cdr3_nt: TGTGCCAGCAGTCTACCGACCTCAGGGACCTACGAGCAGTACTTC
clone_size: few; j_call: TRBJ2-7; v_call: TRBV6-1; d_call: -; cdr3_aa: CASTNAGSTGAYEQYF; cdr3_nt: TGTGCCAGCACCAACGCCGGATCGACAGGAGCCTACGAGCAGTACTTC
clone_size: -; j_call: TRBJ2-7; v_call: TRBV2; d_call: -; cdr3_aa: CASSEFRGREQYF; cdr3_nt: TGTGCCAGCAGTGAATTTAGAGGAAGGGAGCAGTACTTC
clone_size: few; j_call: TRBJ1-2; v_call: TRBV5-1; d_call: -; cdr3_aa: CASSLMGASYGYTF; cdr3_nt: TGCGCCAGCAGCTTGATGGGGGCCAGCTATGGCTACACCTTC
clone_size: few; j_call: TRBJ2-7; v_call: TRBV5-1; d_call: -; cdr3_aa: CASSQGSGSYEQYF; cdr3_nt: TGCGCCAGCAGCCAGGGGTCAGGGTCCTACGAGCAGTACTTC
clone_size: few; j_call: TRBJ2-7; v_call: TRBV30; d_call: TRBD1; cdr3_aa: CAWSGQGVDEQYF; cdr3_nt: TGTGCCTGGAGTGGACAGGGGGTGGACGAGCAGTACTTC
clone_size: few; j_call: TRBJ1-3; v_call: TRBV6-1; d_call: -; cdr3_aa: CASSERLGFGNTIYF; cdr3_nt: TGTGCCAGCAGTGAACGCCTAGGGTTTGGAAACACCATATATTTT
clone_size: -; j_call: TRBJ1-3; v_call: TRBV10-3; d_call: -; cdr3_aa: CAISESERQGNTIYF; cdr3_nt: TGTGCCATCAGTGAGTCAGAGCGGCAGGGAAACACCATATATTTT
clone_size: few; j_call: TRBJ1-2; v_call: TRBV12-3/TRBV12-4; d_call: TRBD1; cdr3_aa: CASSQGAPFEGYTF; cdr3_nt: TGTGCCAGCAGTCAGGGGGCCCCTTTTGAAGGCTACACCTTC
clone_size: many; j_call: TRBJ1-2; v_call: TRBV12-5; d_call: -; cdr3_aa: CASGLNTVQGYTF; cdr3_nt: TGTGCTAGTGGCCTTAACACAGTACAAGGCTACACCTTC
clone_size: few; j_call: TRBJ2-5; v_call: TRBV9; d_call: -; cdr3_aa: CASSATSQGSETQYF; cdr3_nt: TGTGCCAGCAGCGCTACCTCACAGGGTTCAGAGACCCAGTACTTC
clone_size: few; j_call: TRBJ1-5; v_call: TRBV3-1; d_call: TRBD1; cdr3_aa: CASSLRQGAFQPQHF; cdr3_nt: TGTGCCAGCAGCCTTAGACAGGGGGCATTTCAGCCCCAGCATTTT
clone_size: once; j_call: TRBJ2-2; v_call: TRBV20-1; d_call: TRBD2; cdr3_aa: CSARGLGNTGELFF; cdr3_nt: TGCAGTGCTAGGGGACTAGGAAACACCGGGGAGCTGTTTTTT
clone_size: -; j_call: TRBJ2-1; v_call: TRBV11-2; d_call: TRBD2; cdr3_aa: CASSLRSTGRAGHEQFF; cdr3_nt: TGTGCCAGCAGCCTTAGATCCACCGGGAGGGCCGGACATGAGCAGTTCTTC
clone_size: few; j_call: TRBJ2-5; v_call: TRBV3-1; d_call: -; cdr3_aa: CASSQDGAKGQETQYF; cdr3_nt: TGTGCCAGCAGCCAAGATGGGGCGAAGGGGCAAGAGACCCAGTACTTC
clone_size: -; j_call: TRBJ2-7; v_call: TRBV28; d_call: -; cdr3_aa: CASSLRGAYEQYF; cdr3_nt: TGTGCCAGCAGCCTTAGGGGGGCCTACGAGCAGTACTTC
clone_size: -; j_call: TRBJ1-5; v_call: TRBV5-5; d_call: -; cdr3_aa: CASSLGPLSNQPQHF; cdr3_nt: TGTGCCAGCAGCTTGGGGCCCCTAAGCAATCAGCCCCAGCATTTT
clone_size: -; j_call: TRBJ1-5; v_call: TRBV2; d_call: TRBD1; cdr3_aa: CASSDRQGINQPQHF; cdr3_nt: TGTGCCAGCAGTGATCGACAGGGGATCAATCAGCCCCAGCATTTT
clone_size: -; j_call: TRBJ2-7; v_call: TRBV19; d_call: TRBD2; cdr3_aa: CASTPGGYRDEQYF; cdr3_nt: TGTGCCAGTACCCCGGGGGGGTACAGGGACGAGCAGTACTTC
clone_size: -; j_call: TRBJ1-5; v_call: TRBV14; d_call: -; cdr3_aa: CASSQDLPPLGPQHF; cdr3_nt: TGTGCCAGCAGCCAAGATTTGCCCCCACTGGGGCCCCAGCATTTT
clone_size: -; j_call: TRBJ2-1; v_call: TRBV12-3/TRBV12-4; d_call: -; cdr3_aa: CASSLGSGALNEQFF; cdr3_nt: TGTGCCAGCAGTCTCGGGAGTGGGGCTCTCAATGAGCAGTTCTTC
clone_size: -; j_call: TRBJ1-6; v_call: TRBV16; d_call: -; cdr3_aa: CASSQWDGYNSPLHF; cdr3_nt: TGTGCCAGCAGCCAGTGGGACGGCTATAATTCACCCCTCCACTTT
clone_size: many; j_call: TRBJ1-1; v_call: TRBV2; d_call: -; cdr3_aa: CASRSANTEAFF; cdr3_nt: TGTGCCAGCAGGTCGGCGAACACTGAAGCTTTCTTT
clone_size: -; j_call: TRBJ1-1; v_call: TRBV19; d_call: TRBD1; cdr3_aa: CASRDRTLMNTEAFF; cdr3_nt: TGTGCCAGTCGGGACAGAACCTTAATGAACACTGAAGCTTTCTTT
clone_size: -; j_call: TRBJ1-5; v_call: TRBV10-2; d_call: TRBD1; cdr3_aa: CASSERGQSNNQPQHF; cdr3_nt: TGCGCCAGCAGTGAGAGGGGACAGTCAAACAATCAGCCCCAGCATTTT
clone_size: many; j_call: TRBJ2-7; v_call: TRBV11-2; d_call: TRBD1; cdr3_aa: CASSGQALTGYEQYF; cdr3_nt: TGTGCCAGCAGCGGACAGGCCCTCACAGGCTACGAGCAGTACTTC
clone_size: -; j_call: TRBJ1-2; v_call: TRBV29-1; d_call: -; cdr3_aa: CSVELKQGLVYGYTF; cdr3_nt: TGCAGCGTTGAATTAAAACAGGGTCTGGTCTATGGCTACACCTTC
clone_size: many; j_call: TRBJ1-2; v_call: TRBV12-3/TRBV12-4; d_call: -; cdr3_aa: CASSFEAYYSGYTF; cdr3_nt: TGTGCCAGCAGTTTCGAGGCGTACTACTCTGGCTACACCTTC
clone_size: few; j_call: TRBJ2-2; v_call: TRBV7-3; d_call: -; cdr3_aa: CASSLGQPGTGELFF; cdr3_nt: TGTGCCAGCAGCTTAGGACAGCCCGGGACCGGGGAGCTGTTTTTT
clone_size: -; j_call: TRBJ2-1; v_call: TRBV7-9; d_call: TRBD2; cdr3_aa: CASSATGTSGSFEQFF; cdr3_nt: TGTGCCAGCAGCGCAACCGGGACTAGCGGGAGCTTTGAGCAGTTCTTC